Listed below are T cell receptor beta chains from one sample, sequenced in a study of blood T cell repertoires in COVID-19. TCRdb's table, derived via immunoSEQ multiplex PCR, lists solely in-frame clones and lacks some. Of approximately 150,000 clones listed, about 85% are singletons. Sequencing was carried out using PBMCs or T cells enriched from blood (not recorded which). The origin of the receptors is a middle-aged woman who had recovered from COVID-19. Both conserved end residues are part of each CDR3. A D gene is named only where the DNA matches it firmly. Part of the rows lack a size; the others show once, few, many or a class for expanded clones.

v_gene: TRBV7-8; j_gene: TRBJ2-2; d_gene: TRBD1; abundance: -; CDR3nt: TGTGCCAGCAGTTCGGACAGGCCGAACACCGGGGAGCTGTTTTTT; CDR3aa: CASSSDRPNTGELFF
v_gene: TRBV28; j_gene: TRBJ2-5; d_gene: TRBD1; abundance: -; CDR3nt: TGTGCCAGCAGTTTCGGGACAGGAGTCCAAGAGACCCAGTACTTC; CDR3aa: CASSFGTGVQETQYF
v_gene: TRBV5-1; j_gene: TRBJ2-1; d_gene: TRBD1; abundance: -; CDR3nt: TGCGCCAGCAGCTTGACGACAGGGCGAGAGATTGAGCAGTTCTTC; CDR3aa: CASSLTTGREIEQFF
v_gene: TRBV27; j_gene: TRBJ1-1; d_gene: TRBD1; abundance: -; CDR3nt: TGTGCCAGCATGGACAGGGGGCTATCGACTGAAGCTTTCTTT; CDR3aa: CASMDRGLSTEAFF
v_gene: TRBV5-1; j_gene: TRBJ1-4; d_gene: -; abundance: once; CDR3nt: TGCGCCAGCAGCTTATCGGGGAGTGGGGAAAAACTGTTTTTT; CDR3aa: CASSLSGSGEKLFF
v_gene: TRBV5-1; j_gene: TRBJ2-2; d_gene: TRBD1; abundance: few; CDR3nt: TGCGCCAGCAGCTTGGGACAGGGGGTACCCGGGGAGCTGTTTTTT; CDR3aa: CASSLGQGVPGELFF
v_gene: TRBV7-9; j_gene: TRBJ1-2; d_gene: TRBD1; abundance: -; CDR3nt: TGTGCCAGCAGCTCCCAGGGGGCTGGAGGCTACACCTTC; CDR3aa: CASSSQGAGGYTF
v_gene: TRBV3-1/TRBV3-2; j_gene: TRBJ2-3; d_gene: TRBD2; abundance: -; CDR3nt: TGTGCCAGCAGCCAAGTAGCACTAGCGGGAGGAACGCAGTATTTT; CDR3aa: CASSQVALAGGTQYF
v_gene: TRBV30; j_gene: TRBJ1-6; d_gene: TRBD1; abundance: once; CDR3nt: TGTGCCGGGGACAGTACTTACTCCTATAATTCACCCCTCCACTTT; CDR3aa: CAGDSTYSYNSPLHF
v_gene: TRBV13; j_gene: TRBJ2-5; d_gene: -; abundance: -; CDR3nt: TGTGCCAGCAGCTTTTTCAGGGACACACGAGAGACCCAGTACTTC; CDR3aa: CASSFFRDTRETQYF
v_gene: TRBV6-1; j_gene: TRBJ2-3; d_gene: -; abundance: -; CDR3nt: TGTGCCAGCAGTGAAATTGGGGGACTCACAGATACGCAGTATTTT; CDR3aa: CASSEIGGLTDTQYF
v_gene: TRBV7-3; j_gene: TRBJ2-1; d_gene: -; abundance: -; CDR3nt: TGTGCCAGCAGCGTGGGGCCCTCCTACAATGAGCAGTTCTTC; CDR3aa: CASSVGPSYNEQFF
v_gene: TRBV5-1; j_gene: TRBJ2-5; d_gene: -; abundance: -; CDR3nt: TGCGCCAGCAGCGATATTCAAGGGGCGAAGACCCAGTACTTC; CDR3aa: CASSDIQGAKTQYF
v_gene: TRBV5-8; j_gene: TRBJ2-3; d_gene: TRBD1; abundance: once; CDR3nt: TGTGCCAGCAGCTTACCCCGGACAGGGGGTTTGGTTACGCAGTATTTT; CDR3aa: CASSLPRTGGLVTQYF
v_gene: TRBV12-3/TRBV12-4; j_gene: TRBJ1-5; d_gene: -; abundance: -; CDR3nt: TGTGCCAGCAGTTTAAATAGGGGCCAGCCCCAGCATTTT; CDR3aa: CASSLNRGQPQHF
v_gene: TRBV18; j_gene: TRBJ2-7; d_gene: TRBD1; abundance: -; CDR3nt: TGTGCCAGCTCACCAAACGCCCCTTTTCCGGGACAGACCTCCTACGAGCAGTACTTC; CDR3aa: CASSPNAPFPGQTSYEQYF
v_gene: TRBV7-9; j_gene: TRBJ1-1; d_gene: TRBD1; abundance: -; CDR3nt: TGTGCCAGCAGCTTAGGGGAACAGGGGCTGAACACTGAAGCTTTCTTT; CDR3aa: CASSLGEQGLNTEAFF
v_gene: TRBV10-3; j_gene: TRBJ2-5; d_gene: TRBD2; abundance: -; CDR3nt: TGTGCCATCAGTGAGCCTATACTAGCGGGGGCTCAAGAGACCCAGTACTTC; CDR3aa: CAISEPILAGAQETQYF
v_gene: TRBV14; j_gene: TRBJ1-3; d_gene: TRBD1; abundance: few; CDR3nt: TGTGCCAGCAGCCGACAGGGTATTAATGGAAACACCATATATTTT; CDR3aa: CASSRQGINGNTIYF
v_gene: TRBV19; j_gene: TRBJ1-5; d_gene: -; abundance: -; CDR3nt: TGTGCCAGTAGTCCCCGGAGAGATTGGGGGCGTCAGCCCCAGCATTTT; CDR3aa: CASSPRRDWGRQPQHF